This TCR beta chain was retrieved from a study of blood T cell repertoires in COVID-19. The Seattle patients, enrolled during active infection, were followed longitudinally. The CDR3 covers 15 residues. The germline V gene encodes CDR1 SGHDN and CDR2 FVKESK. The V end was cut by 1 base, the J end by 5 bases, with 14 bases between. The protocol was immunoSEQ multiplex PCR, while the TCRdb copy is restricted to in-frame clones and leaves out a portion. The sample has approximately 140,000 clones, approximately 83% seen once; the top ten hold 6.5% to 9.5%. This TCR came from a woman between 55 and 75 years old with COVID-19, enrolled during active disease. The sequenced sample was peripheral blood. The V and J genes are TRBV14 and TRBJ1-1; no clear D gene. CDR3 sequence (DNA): TGTGCCAGCAGCCAAGTCGGTGAGGGAGGTACTGAAGCTTTCTTT. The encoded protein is CASSQVGEGGTEAFF. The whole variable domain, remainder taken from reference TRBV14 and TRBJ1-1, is EAGVTQFPSHSVIEKGQTVTLRCDPISGHDNLYWYRRVMGKEIKFLLHFVKESKQDESGMPNNRFLAERTGGTYSTLKVQPAELEDSGVYFCASSQVGEGGTEAFFGQGTRLTVV.